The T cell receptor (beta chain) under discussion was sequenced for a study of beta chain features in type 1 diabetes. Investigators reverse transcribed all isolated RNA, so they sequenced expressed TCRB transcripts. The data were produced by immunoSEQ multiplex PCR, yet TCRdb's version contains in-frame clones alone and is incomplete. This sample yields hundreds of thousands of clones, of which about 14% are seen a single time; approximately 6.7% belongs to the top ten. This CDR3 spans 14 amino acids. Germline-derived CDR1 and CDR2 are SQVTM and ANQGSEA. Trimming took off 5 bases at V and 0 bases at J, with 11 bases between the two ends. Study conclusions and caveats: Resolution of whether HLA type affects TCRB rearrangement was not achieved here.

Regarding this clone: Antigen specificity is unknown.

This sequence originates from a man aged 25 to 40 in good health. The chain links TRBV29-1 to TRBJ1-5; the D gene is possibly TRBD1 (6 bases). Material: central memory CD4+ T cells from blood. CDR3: CSVRTGTSNQPQHF. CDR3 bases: TGCAGCGTTAGAACAGGGACTAGCAATCAGCCCCAGCATTTT.